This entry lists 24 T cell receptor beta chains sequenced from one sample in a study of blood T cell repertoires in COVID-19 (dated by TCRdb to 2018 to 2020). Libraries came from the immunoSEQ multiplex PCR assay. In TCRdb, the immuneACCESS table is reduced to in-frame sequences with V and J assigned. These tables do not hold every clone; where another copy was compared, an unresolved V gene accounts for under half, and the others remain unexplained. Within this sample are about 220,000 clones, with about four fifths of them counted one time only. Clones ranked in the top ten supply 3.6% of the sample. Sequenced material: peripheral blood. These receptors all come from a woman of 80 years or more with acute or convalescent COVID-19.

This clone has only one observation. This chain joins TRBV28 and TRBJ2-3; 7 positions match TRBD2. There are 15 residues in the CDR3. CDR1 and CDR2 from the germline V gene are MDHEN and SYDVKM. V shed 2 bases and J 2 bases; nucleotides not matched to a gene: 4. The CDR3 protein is CASSLSLAVTDTQYF. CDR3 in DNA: TGTGCCAGCAGTTTAAGCCTAGCGGTCACAGATACGCAGTATTTT.

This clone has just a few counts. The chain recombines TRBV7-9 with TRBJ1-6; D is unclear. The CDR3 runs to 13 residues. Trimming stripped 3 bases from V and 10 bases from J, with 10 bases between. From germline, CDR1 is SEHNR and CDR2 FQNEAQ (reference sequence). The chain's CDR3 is CASSFTKESPLHF. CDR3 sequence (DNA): TGTGCCAGCAGCTTTACCAAGGAGTCACCCCTCCACTTT.

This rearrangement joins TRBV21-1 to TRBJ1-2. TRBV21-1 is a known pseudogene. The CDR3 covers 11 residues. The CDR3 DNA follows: TGTGCCAGCAGCAGGTCGAGGGGCTACACCTTC. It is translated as CASSRSRGYTF.

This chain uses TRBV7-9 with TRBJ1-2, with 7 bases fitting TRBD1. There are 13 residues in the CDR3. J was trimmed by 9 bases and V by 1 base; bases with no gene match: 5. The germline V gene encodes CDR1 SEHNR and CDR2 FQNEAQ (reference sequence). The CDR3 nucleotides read TGTGCCAGCAGCTTAGTACAGGGGATGAGCTACACCTTC. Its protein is CASSLVQGMSYTF.

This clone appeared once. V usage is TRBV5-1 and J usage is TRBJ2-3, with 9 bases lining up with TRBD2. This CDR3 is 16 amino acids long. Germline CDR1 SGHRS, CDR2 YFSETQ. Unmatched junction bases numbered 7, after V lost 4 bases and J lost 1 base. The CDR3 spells CASSRSIAGGTDTQYF. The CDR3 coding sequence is TGCGCCAGCAGCCGCTCCATAGCGGGGGGCACAGATACGCAGTATTTT.

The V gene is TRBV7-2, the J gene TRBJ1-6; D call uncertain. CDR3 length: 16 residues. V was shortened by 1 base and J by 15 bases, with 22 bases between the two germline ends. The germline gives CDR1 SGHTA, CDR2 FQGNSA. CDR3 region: CASSLGGEVSIHSLHF. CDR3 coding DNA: TGTGCCAGCAGCTTAGGTGGGGAGGTGTCAATTCACAGCCTCCACTTT.

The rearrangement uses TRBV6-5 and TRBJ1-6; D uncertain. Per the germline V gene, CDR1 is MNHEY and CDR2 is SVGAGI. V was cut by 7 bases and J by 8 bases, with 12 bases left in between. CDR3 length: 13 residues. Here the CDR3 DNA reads TGTGCCAGCATGCCGGTGTTGGATTCACCCCTCCACTTT. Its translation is CASMPVLDSPLHF.

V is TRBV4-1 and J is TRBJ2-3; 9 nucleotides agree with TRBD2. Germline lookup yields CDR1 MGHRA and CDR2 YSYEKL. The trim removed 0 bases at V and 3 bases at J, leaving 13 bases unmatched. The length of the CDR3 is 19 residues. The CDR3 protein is CASSQERNSGGPGTDTQYF. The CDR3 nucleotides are TGCGCCAGCAGCCAAGAAAGAAATAGCGGGGGCCCAGGGACAGATACGCAGTATTTT.

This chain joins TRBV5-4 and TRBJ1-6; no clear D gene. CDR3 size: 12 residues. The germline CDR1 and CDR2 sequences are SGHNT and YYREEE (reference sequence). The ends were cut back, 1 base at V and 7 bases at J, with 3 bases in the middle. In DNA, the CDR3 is TGTGCCAGCAGCTTGCCAAATTCACCCCTCCACTTT. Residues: CASSLPNSPLHF.

Here the CDR3 DNA reads TGTGCCAGCTCACCATTCCGGGACTCCGAAGGGGAGCTGTTTTTT. Translating it yields CASSPFRDSEGELFF. The J gene is TRBJ2-2, the V gene TRBV18; possibly TRBD2 for D (6 bases). The length of the CDR3 is 15 residues. CDR1 KGHSH and CDR2 LQKENI come from the germline V gene. Trimming left V 2 bases short and J 8 bases short, with 15 bases between.

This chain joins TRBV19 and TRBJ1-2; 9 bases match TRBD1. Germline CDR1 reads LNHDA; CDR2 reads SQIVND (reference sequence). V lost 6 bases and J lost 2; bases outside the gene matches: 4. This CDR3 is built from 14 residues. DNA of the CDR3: TGTGCCAGTAGATCCGGACAGGGGAACTATGGCTACACCTTC. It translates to CASRSGQGNYGYTF.

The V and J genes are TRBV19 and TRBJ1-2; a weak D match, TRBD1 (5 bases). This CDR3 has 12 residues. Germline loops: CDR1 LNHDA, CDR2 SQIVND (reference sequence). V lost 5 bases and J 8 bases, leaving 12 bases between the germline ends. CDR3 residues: CASSPEEGGYTF. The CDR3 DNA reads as TGTGCCAGTAGTCCTGAGGAGGGGGGCTACACCTTC.

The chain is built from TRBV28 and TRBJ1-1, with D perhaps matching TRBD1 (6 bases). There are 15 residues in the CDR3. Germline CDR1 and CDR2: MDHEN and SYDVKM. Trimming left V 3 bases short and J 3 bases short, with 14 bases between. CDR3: CASSFRGPGHTEAFF. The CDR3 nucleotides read TGTGCCAGCAGTTTCAGGGGCCCCGGACACACTGAAGCTTTCTTT.

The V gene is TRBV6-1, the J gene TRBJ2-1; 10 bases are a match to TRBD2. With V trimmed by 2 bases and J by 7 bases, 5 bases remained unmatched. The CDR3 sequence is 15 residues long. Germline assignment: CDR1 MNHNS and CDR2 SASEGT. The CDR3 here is CASSESLAGVNEQFF. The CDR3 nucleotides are TGTGCCAGCAGTGAAAGCCTAGCGGGGGTAAATGAGCAGTTCTTC.

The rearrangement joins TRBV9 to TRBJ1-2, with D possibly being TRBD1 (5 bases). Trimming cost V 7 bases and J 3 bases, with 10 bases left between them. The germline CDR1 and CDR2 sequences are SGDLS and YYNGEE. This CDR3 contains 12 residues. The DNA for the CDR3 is TGTGCCAGCTCCAGGGACTACTATGGCTACACCTTC. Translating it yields CASSRDYYGYTF. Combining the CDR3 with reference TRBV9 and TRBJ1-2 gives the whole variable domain DSGVTQTPKHLITATGQRVTLRCSPRSGDLSVYWYQQSLDQGLQFLIQYYNGEERAKGNILERFSAQQFPDLHSELNLSSLELGDSALYFCASSRDYYGYTFGSGTRLTVV.

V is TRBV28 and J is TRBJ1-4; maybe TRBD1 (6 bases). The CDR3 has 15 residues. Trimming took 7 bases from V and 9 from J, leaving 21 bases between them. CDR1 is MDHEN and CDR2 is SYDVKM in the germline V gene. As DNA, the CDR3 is TGTGCCAGCACCTCCCTCGGGGGGCGCGGTAAAAAACTGTTTTTT. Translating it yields CASTSLGGRGKKLFF.

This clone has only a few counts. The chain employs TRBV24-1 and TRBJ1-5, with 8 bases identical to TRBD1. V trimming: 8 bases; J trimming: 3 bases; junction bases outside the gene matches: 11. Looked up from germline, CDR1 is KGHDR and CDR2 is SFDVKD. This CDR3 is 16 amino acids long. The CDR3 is CATNTGQGADNQPQHF. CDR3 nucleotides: TGTGCCACCAACACTGGTCAGGGGGCTGACAATCAGCCCCAGCATTTT.

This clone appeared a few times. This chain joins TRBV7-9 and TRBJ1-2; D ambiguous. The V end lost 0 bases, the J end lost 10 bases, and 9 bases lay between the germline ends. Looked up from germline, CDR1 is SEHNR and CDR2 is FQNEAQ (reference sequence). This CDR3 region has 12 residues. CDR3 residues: CASSLAVGDYTF. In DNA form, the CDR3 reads TGTGCCAGCAGCTTAGCGGTCGGGGACTACACCTTC.

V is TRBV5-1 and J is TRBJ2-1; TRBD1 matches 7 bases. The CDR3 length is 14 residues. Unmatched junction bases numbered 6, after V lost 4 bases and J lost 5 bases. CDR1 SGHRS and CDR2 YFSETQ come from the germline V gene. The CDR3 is CASSPGTANNEQFF. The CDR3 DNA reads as TGCGCCAGCAGCCCCGGGACAGCAAACAATGAGCAGTTCTTC. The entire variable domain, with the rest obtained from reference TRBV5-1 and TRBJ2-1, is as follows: KAGVTQTPRYLIKTRGQQVTLSCSPISGHRSVSWYQQTPGQGLQFLFEYFSETQRNKGNFPGRFSGRQFSNSRSEMNVSTLELGDSALYLCASSPGTANNEQFFGPGTRLTVL.

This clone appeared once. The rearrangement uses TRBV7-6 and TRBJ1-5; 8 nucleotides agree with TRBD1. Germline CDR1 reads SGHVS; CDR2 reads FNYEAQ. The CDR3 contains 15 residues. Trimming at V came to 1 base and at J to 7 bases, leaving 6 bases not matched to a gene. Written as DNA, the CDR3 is TGTGCCAGCAGCTTAGTTGCAGGGGGCGTACAGCCCCAGCATTTT. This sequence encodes CASSLVAGGVQPQHF.

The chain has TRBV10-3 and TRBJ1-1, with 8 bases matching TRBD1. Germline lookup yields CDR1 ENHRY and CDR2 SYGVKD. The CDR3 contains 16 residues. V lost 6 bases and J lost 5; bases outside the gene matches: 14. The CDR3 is CAISLRQGNVETEAFF. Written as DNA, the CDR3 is TGTGCCATCAGCCTACGACAGGGGAACGTGGAAACTGAAGCTTTCTTT.

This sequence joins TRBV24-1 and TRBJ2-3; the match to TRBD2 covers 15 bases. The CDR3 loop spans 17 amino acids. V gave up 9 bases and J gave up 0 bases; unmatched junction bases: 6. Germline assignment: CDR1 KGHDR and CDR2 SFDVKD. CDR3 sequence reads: CATSGTSGGPSTDTQYF. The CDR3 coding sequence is TGTGCCACCTCAGGGACTAGCGGGGGGCCGAGCACAGATACGCAGTATTTT.

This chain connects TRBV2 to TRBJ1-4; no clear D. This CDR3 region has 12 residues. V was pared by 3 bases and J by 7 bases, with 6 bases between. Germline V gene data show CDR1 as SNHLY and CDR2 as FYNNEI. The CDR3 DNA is TGTGCCAGCAGTGAGGAGGGTGAAAAACTGTTTTTT. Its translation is CASSEEGEKLFF.

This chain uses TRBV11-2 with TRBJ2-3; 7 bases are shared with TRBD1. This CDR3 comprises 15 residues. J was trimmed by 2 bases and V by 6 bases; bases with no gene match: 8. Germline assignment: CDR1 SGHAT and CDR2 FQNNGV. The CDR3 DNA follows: TGTGCCAGCAGTAGGATAGGGGGCCCCACAGATACGCAGTATTTT. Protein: CASSRIGGPTDTQYF.